The next 12 T cell receptor beta chains were all read from a single sample in a study of T and B cells in COVID-19 patients. From blood, about 230-500 ng of genomic DNA served as TRB template. BIOMED2 TRB-A/B primer pools were used in multiplex TRB PCR. TCRdb reprocessed the multiplex PCR reads with MiXCR, giving one entry per CDR3 protein. The sample carries just over 7,000 distinct CDR3 sequences, roughly 30% recorded once. Specimen: blood. The source of these receptors is a human donor with active COVID-19.

In its sample, this clonotype was seen a few times. The V and J genes are TRBV6-1 and TRBJ1-2; TRBD1 matches at 10 bases. CDR3 length: 17 residues. Germline values: CDR1 MNHNS, CDR2 SASEGT. Germline trimming cut 4 bases from V and 6 bases from J; bases unmatched to any gene: 14. The CDR3 DNA is TGTGCCAGCAGTGTGGGGGACAGGGGTAGGTGGGCGGATGGCTACACCTTC. This sequence encodes CASSVGDRGRWADGYTF.

This chain connects TRBV7-2 to TRBJ2-2; tentative D call: TRBD2 (7 bases). The V end lost 2 bases, the J end lost 1 base, and 11 bases lay between the germline ends. CDR1 and CDR2 (germline): SGHTA, FQGNSA. The CDR3 sequence is 16 residues long. DNA of the CDR3: TGTGCCAGCAGCTTATACGGGGGGCGGAACACCGGGGAGCTGTTTTTT. As protein: CASSLYGGRNTGELFF. The full variable domain, in which reference TRBV7-2 and TRBJ2-2 provide the parts outside the CDR3, is GAGVSQSPSNKVTEKGKDVELRCDPISGHTALYWYRQSLGQGLEFLIYFQGNSAPDKSGLPSDRFSAERTGGSVSTLTIQRTQQEDSAVYLCASSLYGGRNTGELFFGEGSRLTVL.

By share, this clonotype counts as medium-sized (0.01 to 0.1%). The genes are TRBV19 and TRBJ2-7; 7 positions match TRBD1. The CDR3 length is 17 residues. Germline V gives CDR1 LNHDA, CDR2 SQIVND (reference sequence). The trim removed 5 bases at V and 2 bases at J, leaving 15 bases unmatched. The CDR3 reads CASSYKGAGGRTYEQYV. Here the CDR3 DNA reads TGTGCCAGTAGTTATAAGGGGGCAGGGGGTAGGACCTACGAGCAGTACGTC.

The rearrangement uses TRBV18 and TRBJ2-1, with D unresolved. The V end was cut by 6 bases, the J end by 0 bases, with 15 bases between. CDR1 KGHSH and CDR2 LQKENI come from the germline V gene. This CDR3 has 16 amino acids. The CDR3 nucleotides are TGTGCCAGCTCCCCTTGGGAAGCAAGCTCCTACAATGAGCAGTTCTTC. Translating gives CASSPWEASSYNEQFF. Supplemented by reference TRBV18 and TRBJ2-1, the full variable domain reads NAGVMQNPRHLVRRRGQEARLRCSPMKGHSHVYWYRQLPEEGLKFMVYLQKENIIDESGMPKERFSAEFPKEGPSILRIQQVVRGDSAAYFCASSPWEASSYNEQFFGPGTRLTVL.

This clonotype was counted only a few times. V usage is TRBV19 and J usage is TRBJ1-2; tentatively, D is TRBD1 (5 bases). The germline gives CDR1 LNHDA, CDR2 SQIVND (reference sequence). V was pared by 1 base and J by 8 bases, with 17 bases between. The CDR3 has 15 residues. CDR3 in DNA: TGTGCCAGTAGTATAGCTCCTCGAGGGGCGCAAGGCTACACCTTC. Translation: CASSIAPRGAQGYTF.

This clonotype counts as medium-sized. The chain employs TRBV19 and TRBJ2-2; D remains unclear. Per germline, CDR1 LNHDA and CDR2 SQIVND (reference sequence). The CDR3 totals 18 residues. With 5 bases removed from V and 0 bases from J, the gap between germline ends came to 19 bases. In nucleotides, the CDR3 is TGTGCCAGTAGTTCCGCCCGTCGCGACATCTCGAACACCGGGGAGCTGTTTTTT. This sequence encodes CASSSARRDISNTGELFF.

The genes are TRBV7-2 and TRBJ1-2; possibly TRBD1 for D (5 bases). V lost 5 bases and J lost 1, with 11 bases in between. The germline V gene has CDR1 SGHTA and CDR2 FQGNSA. The length of the CDR3 is 14 residues. The CDR3 sequence is CASSQLQVNYGYTF. CDR3 DNA: TGTGCCAGCAGCCAACTACAGGTTAACTATGGCTACACCTTC. Using reference TRBV7-2 and TRBJ1-2 for the parts outside the CDR3, the full variable domain is GAGVSQSPSNKVTEKGKDVELRCDPISGHTALYWYRQSLGQGLEFLIYFQGNSAPDKSGLPSDRFSAERTGGSVSTLTIQRTQQEDSAVYLCASSQLQVNYGYTFGSGTRLTVV.

The V and J genes are TRBV19 and TRBJ1-1; D call uncertain. In germline, CDR1 is LNHDA, CDR2 SQIVND (reference sequence). V lost 2 bases and J lost 1, with 5 bases in between. This CDR3 spans 13 amino acids. CDR3 region: CASSIQGNTEAFF. The CDR3 nucleotides are TGTGCCAGTAGTATACAAGGGAACACTGAAGCTTTCTTT.

The chain carries TRBV4-3 and TRBJ2-7; D call uncertain. The CDR3 length is 13 residues. Germline CDR1 is LGHNA and CDR2 is YSLEER. V dropped 0 bases and J dropped 3 bases, with 6 bases sitting between them. CDR3 sequence: CASSQDLDYEQYF. CDR3 in DNA: TGCGCCAGCAGCCAAGACCTGGACTACGAGCAGTACTTC.

There are a few counts of this clonotype. The V gene is TRBV21-1, the J gene TRBJ2-7; the DNA was not used to check the table's D call, TRBD1. TRBV21-1 is annotated as a pseudogene. The CDR3 runs 15 residues. The CDR3 DNA follows: TGTGCCAGCCAGCGCCGGGACAGGGGGTCCTACGAGCAGTACGTC. Translating it yields CASQRRDRGSYEQYV.

A few counts support this clonotype. This chain connects TRBV7-6 to TRBJ2-2; D perhaps matches TRBD1 (5 bases). Trimming stripped 2 bases from V and 6 bases from J, with 13 bases between. The CDR3 covers 15 residues. The germline gives CDR1 SGHVS, CDR2 FNYEAQ. CDR3 protein: CASSLRARESGELFF. The CDR3 DNA reads TGTGCCAGCAGCTTAAGGGCCAGGGAATCCGGGGAGCTGTTTTTT.

This clonotype was observed a few times. This rearrangement joins TRBV6-2 or TRBV6-3 to TRBJ2-2, with 7 bases fitting TRBD1. Germline V gives CDR1 MNHEY, CDR2 SVGEGT. The CDR3 is 14 amino acids. After removal of 7 bases from V and 5 bases from J, the junction contained 7 bases not matched to a gene. As DNA, the CDR3 is TGTGCCAGCATAAGGGGGCCAGGGACCGGGGAGCTGTTTTTT. Its protein product is CASIRGPGTGELFF.